This T cell receptor (beta chain) was documented in a study of T cell responses to AZD1222 COVID-19 vaccine. Across the study: Investigators merged groups given second doses at roughly 4 or roughly 12 weeks.

Sequencing used immunoSEQ multiplex PCR; TCRdb keeps in-frame clones, though not all of them. The repertoire holds roughly 150,000 clones, with about 90% as singletons. A remark on this clone: Its antigen is undetermined.

The study, taken as a whole, reports: Repertoire collection took place solely once the T cell response had peaked. Only a handful of AZD1222 recipients, more than five in all, had baseline seropositivity.

The length of the CDR3 is 13 residues. Trimming took 6 bases from V and 3 from J, leaving 11 bases between them. Germline loops: CDR1 ENHRY, CDR2 SYGVKD. The specimen comprised peripheral blood, sampled on day 0 of AZD1222 vaccination. V usage is TRBV10-3 and J usage is TRBJ2-5, with D possibly matching TRBD2 (6 bases). The origin of this receptor is an adult in good health. CDR3 loop: CAISGTQEETQYF. The CDR3 region has the DNA TGTGCCATCAGCGGGACTCAGGAAGAGACCCAGTACTTC.